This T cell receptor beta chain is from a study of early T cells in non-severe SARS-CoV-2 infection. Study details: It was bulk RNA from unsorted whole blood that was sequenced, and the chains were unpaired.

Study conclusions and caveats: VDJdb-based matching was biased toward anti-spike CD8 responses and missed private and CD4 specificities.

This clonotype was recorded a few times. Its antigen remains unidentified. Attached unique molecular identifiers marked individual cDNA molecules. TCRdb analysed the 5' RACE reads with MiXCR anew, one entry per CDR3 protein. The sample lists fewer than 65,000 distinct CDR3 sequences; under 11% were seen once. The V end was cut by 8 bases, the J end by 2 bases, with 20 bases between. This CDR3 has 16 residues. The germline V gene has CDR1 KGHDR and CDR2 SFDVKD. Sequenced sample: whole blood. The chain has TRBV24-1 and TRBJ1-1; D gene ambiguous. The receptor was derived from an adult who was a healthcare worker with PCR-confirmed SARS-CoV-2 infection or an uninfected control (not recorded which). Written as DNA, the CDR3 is TGTGCCACCACAACGTTCGTCAGAAAGGCAAACACTGAAGCTTTCTTT. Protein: CATTTFVRKANTEAFF.